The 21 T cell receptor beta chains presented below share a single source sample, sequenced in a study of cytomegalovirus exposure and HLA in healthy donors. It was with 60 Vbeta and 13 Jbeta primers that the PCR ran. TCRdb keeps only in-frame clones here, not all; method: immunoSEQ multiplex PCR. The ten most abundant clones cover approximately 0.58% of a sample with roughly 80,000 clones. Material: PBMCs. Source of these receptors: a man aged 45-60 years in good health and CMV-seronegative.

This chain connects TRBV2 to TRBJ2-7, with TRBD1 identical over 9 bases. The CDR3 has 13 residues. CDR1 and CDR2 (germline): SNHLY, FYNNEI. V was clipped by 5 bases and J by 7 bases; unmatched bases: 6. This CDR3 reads CASSPGTGREQYF. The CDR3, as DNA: TGTGCCAGCAGTCCGGGGACAGGGAGAGAGCAGTACTTC. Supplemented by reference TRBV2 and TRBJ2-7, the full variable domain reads EPEVTQTPSHQVTQMGQEVILRCVPISNHLYFYWYRQILGQKVEFLVSFYNNEISEKSEIFDDQFSVERPDGSNFTLKIRSTKLEDSAMYFCASSPGTGREQYFGPGTRLTVT.

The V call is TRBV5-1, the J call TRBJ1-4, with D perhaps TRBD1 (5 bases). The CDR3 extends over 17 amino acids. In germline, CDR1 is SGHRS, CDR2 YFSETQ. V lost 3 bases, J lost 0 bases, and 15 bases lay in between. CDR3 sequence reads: CASSSGVRNPTNEKLFF. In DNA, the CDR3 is TGCGCCAGCAGCTCGGGGGTGCGAAACCCAACTAATGAAAAACTGTTTTTT.

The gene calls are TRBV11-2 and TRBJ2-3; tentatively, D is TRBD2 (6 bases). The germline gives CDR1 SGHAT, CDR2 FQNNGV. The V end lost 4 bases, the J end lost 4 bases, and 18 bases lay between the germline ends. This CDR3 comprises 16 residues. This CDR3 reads CASSSVPDYLPDTQYF. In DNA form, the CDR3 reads TGTGCCAGCAGCTCCGTCCCGGACTATCTTCCAGATACGCAGTATTTT.

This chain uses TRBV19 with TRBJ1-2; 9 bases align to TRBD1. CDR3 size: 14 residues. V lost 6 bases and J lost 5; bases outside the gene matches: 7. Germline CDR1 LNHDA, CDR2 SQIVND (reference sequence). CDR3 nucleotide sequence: TGTGCCAGTAGGCCGGGACAGGGTCGATATGGCTACACCTTC. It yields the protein CASRPGQGRYGYTF.

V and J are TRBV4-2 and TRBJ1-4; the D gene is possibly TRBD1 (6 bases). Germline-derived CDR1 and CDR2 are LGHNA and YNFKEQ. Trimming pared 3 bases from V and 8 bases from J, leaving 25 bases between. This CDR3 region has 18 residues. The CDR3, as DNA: TGTGCCAGCAGCCACCACCAGACTACAGGGTTGCGTGCGGAAAAACTGTTTTTT. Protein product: CASSHHQTTGLRAEKLFF.

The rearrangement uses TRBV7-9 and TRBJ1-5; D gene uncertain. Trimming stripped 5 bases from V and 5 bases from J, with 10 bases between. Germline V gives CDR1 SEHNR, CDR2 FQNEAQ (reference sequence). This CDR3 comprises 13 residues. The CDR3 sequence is CASSPTRDQPQHF. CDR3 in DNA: TGTGCCAGCAGCCCGACCCGGGATCAGCCCCAGCATTTT.

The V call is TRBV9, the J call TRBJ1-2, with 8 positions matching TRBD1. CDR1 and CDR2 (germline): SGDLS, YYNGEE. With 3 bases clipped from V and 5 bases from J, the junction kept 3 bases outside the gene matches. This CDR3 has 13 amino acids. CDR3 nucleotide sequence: TGTGCCAGCAGCGCCAGGACAGGGTATGGCTACACCTTC. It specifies CASSARTGYGYTF.

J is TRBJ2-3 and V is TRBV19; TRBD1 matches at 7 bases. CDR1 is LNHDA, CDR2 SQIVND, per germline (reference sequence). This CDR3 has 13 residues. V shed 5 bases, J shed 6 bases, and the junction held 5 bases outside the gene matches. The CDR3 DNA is TGTGCCAGTAGTCAGAGACAGGGTGATACGCAGTATTTT. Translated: CASSQRQGDTQYF.

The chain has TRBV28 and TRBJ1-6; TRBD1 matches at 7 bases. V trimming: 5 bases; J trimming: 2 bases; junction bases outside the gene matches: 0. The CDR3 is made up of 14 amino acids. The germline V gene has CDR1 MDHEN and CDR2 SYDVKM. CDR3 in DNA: TGTGCCAGCAGTGGGACAGCCTATAATTCACCCCTCCACTTT. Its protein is CASSGTAYNSPLHF.

CDR3 amino acids: CASSKDRVTFDYGYTF. DNA of the CDR3: TGTGCCAGCAGCAAGGACAGGGTGACTTTTGACTATGGCTACACCTTC. J is TRBJ1-2 and V is TRBV5-7; 8 nucleotides align to TRBD1. TRBV5-7 is noted as an ORF with a role that remains uncertain. The trim removed 4 bases at V and 3 bases at J, leaving 11 bases unmatched. This CDR3 spans 16 amino acids.

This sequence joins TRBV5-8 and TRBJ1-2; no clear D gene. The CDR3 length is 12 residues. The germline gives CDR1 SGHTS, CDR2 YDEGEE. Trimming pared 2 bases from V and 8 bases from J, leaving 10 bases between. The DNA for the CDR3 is TGTGCCAGCAGCTTTGGATCGGGAGGCTACACCTTC. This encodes CASSFGSGGYTF.

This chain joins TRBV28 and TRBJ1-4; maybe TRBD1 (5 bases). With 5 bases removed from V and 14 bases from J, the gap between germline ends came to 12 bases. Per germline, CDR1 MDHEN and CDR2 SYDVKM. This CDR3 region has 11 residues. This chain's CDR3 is CASSGGFWLFF. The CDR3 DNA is TGTGCCAGCAGTGGGGGGTTTTGGCTGTTTTTT.

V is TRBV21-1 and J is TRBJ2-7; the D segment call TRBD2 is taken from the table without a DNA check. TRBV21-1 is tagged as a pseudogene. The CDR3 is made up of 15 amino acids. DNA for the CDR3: TGTGCCAGCAGCAGCCGGACTAGCGGGAAGGACGAGCAGTACTTC. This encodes CASSSRTSGKDEQYF.

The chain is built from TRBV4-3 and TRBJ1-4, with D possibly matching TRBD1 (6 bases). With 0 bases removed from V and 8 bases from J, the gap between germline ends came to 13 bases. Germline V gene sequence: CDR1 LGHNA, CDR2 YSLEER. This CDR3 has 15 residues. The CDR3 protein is CASSQDRDILEKLFF. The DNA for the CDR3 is TGCGCCAGCAGCCAAGACCGGGACATACTAGAAAAACTGTTTTTT.

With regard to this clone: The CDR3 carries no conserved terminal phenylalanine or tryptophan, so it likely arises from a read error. The CDR3 DNA reads TGTGCCAGTAGTCTGACAGGATATCCCTACGAGCAGTACCTC. Amino acids: CASSLTGYPYEQYL. The chain joins TRBV19 to TRBJ2-7, with a possible D match to TRBD1 (6 bases). The V end lost 5 bases, the J end lost 2 bases, and 13 bases lay between the germline ends. Per germline, CDR1 LNHDA and CDR2 SQIVND (reference sequence). The CDR3 is 14 residues long.

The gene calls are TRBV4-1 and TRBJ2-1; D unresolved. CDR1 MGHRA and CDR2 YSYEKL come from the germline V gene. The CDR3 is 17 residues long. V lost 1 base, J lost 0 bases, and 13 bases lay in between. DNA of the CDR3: TGCGCCAGCAGCCAAGGGCCTGCGTGGAGCTCCTACAATGAGCAGTTCTTC. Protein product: CASSQGPAWSSYNEQFF.

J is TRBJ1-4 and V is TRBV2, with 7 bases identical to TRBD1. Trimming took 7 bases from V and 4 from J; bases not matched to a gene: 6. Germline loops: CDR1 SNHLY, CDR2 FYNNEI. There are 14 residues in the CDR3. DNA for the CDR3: TGTGCCAGCAATAACCGGGACAGTAATGAAAAACTGTTTTTT. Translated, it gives CASNNRDSNEKLFF.

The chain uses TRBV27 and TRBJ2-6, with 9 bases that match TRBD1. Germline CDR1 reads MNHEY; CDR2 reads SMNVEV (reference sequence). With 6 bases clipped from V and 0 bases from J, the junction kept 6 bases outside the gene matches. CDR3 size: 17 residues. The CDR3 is CASRPTGGSSGANVLTF. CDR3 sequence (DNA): TGTGCCAGCAGGCCGACAGGGGGGAGCTCTGGGGCCAACGTCCTGACTTTC. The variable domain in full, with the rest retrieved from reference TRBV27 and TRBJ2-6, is EAQVTQNPRYLITVTGKKLTVTCSQNMNHEYMSWYRQDPGLGLRQIYYSMNVEVTDKGDVPEGYKVSRKEKRNFPLILESPSPNQTSLYFCASRPTGGSSGANVLTFGAGSRLTVL.

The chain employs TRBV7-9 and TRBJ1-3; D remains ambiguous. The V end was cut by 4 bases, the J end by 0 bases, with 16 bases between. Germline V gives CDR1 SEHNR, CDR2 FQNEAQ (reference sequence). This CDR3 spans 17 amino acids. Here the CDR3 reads CASSSFPVSFSGNTIYF. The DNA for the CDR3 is TGTGCCAGCAGCTCCTTTCCAGTCTCTTTCTCTGGAAACACCATATATTTT.

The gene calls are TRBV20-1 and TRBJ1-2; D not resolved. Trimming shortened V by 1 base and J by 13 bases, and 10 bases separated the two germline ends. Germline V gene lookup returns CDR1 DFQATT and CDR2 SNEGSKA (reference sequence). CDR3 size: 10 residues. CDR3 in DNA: TGCAGTGCTAGAGGTGGCACGGGCACCTTC. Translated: CSARGGTGTF.

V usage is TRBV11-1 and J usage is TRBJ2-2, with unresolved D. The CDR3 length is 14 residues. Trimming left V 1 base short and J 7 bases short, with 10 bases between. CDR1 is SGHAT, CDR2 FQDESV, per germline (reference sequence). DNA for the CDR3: TGTGCCAGCAGCTTAGTCTGGCGGAGCGGGGAGCTGTTTTTT. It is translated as CASSLVWRSGELFF.